A selection of T cell receptor beta chains follows, all from one sample in a study of identifying expanded T cells in peripheral blood. TCRdb keeps only in-frame clones here, not all; method: immunoSEQ multiplex PCR. This sample has 70,000 to 95,000 clones, with around 90% found just once. The sample was blood. The receptors stem from a person aged 18 to 70 in good health. The CDR3 runs from the conserved cysteine through the conserved F or W. The D gene is left open where the match is weak. The size field is filled for only some rows; it gives once, few, many or a size class.

J gene	V gene	clone size	CDR3 length	D gene	CDR3 protein	CDR3 DNA
TRBJ1-6	TRBV6-1	-	14	-	CASIPQGLGIPLHF	TGTGCCAGCATCCCCCAGGGTCTCGGGATACCCCTCCACTTT
TRBJ2-1	TRBV7-9	-	14	-	CASSLGPQGPEQFF	TGTGCCAGCAGCTTAGGACCACAGGGTCCTGAGCAGTTCTTC
TRBJ2-5	TRBV7-9	-	17	TRBD1	CASSSPQGVSHRETQYF	TGTGCCAGCAGCTCCCCTCAGGGGGTTAGTCACAGAGAGACCCAGTACTTC
TRBJ2-5	TRBV18	-	15	TRBD1	CASSPPTGVGETQYF	TGTGCCAGCTCACCACCGACAGGGGTTGGCGAGACCCAGTACTTC
TRBJ1-2	TRBV9	-	11	-	CASSATGGYTF	TGTGCCAGCAGCGCAACCGGGGGCTACACCTTC
TRBJ2-7	TRBV5-1	-	14	TRBD1	CASSGTVSSYEQYF	TGCGCCAGCAGCGGGACAGTGAGCTCCTACGAGCAGTACTTC
TRBJ2-1	TRBV9	-	16	TRBD1	CASSGSDRGVLGEQFF	TGTGCCAGCAGCGGGTCGGACAGGGGGGTACTGGGTGAGCAGTTCTTC
TRBJ1-2	TRBV2	few	15	-	CASSVEGGPNYGYTF	TGTGCCAGCAGTGTGGAGGGCGGACCTAACTATGGCTACACCTTC
TRBJ1-5	TRBV7-9	-	15	-	CASSETGYSNQPQHF	TGTGCCAGCAGCGAGACAGGTTATAGCAATCAGCCCCAGCATTTT
TRBJ1-2	TRBV5-6	-	14	-	CASSWRGRWYGYTF	TGTGCCAGCAGCTGGAGGGGACGGTGGTATGGCTACACCTTC
TRBJ2-7	TRBV11-1	-	15	-	CASSLGYDGSHEQYF	TGTGCCAGCAGCTTAGGCTACGATGGATCCCACGAGCAGTACTTC
TRBJ2-3	TRBV30	-	17	-	CAWSVRRGGSGVNTQYF	TGTGCCTGGAGTGTACGCCGGGGTGGGTCAGGGGTTAATACGCAGTATTTT
TRBJ2-1	TRBV5-6	-	13	-	CASSPYLGREQFF	TGTGCCAGCAGCCCTTATCTCGGACGTGAGCAGTTCTTC
TRBJ2-2	TRBV18	once	13	-	CASSPIDTGELFF	TGTGCCAGCTCACCGATCGACACCGGGGAGCTGTTTTTT
TRBJ2-7	TRBV15	-	15	TRBD2	CATSRVREGLGEQYF	TGTGCCACCAGCAGAGTGCGGGAGGGCCTTGGCGAGCAGTACTTC
TRBJ1-1	TRBV5-1	-	11	-	CASSLQDKAFF	TGCGCCAGCAGCCTACAGGACAAAGCTTTCTTT
TRBJ2-7	TRBV10-3	-	17	TRBD2	CAISRSGLAGGSYEQYF	TGTGCCATCAGTCGGTCGGGACTAGCGGGAGGCTCCTACGAGCAGTACTTC
TRBJ2-2	TRBV6-5	-	13	-	CASSYARTGELFF	TGTGCCAGCAGTTACGCGAGAACCGGGGAGCTGTTTTTT
TRBJ1-1	TRBV7-9	-	18	-	CASSLGGGHTTSNTEAFF	TGTGCCAGCAGCTTAGGAGGAGGGCATACCACCTCCAACACTGAAGCTTTCTTT
TRBJ2-2	TRBV7-9	-	15	-	CASSFGNFGPGELFF	TGTGCCAGCAGCTTCGGTAATTTCGGGCCCGGGGAGCTGTTTTTT
TRBJ2-1	TRBV5-5	-	14	TRBD1	CASSSGQGRDEQFF	TGTGCCAGCAGCTCCGGACAGGGTCGGGATGAGCAGTTCTTC
TRBJ1-2	TRBV10-3	-	16	TRBD1	CAISESQGVTHYGYTF	TGTGCCATCAGTGAGTCGCAGGGGGTAACCCATTATGGCTACACCTTC
TRBJ1-4	TRBV7-9	-	14	-	CAIETPTRHEKLFF	TGTGCCATCGAGACACCGACAAGGCATGAAAAACTGTTTTTT
TRBJ1-6	TRBV19	few	12	-	CASSAEGSPLHF	TGTGCCAGTAGTGCGGAAGGCTCACCCCTCCACTTT
TRBJ2-2	TRBV6-5	-	14	-	CASRRLANTGELFF	TGTGCCAGCAGACGACTAGCGAACACCGGGGAGCTGTTTTTT
TRBJ2-2	TRBV6-6	-	16	TRBD1	CASNVQGVKGAGELFF	TGTGCCAGCAACGTACAGGGGGTAAAGGGTGCCGGGGAGCTGTTTTTT
TRBJ1-2	TRBV9	-	13	-	CASSVDNNYGYTF	TGTGCCAGCAGCGTAGATAATAACTATGGCTACACCTTC
TRBJ2-6	TRBV2	-	15	-	CASSGQMSGANVLTF	TGTGCCAGCAGTGGTCAGATGTCTGGGGCCAACGTCCTGACTTTC
TRBJ1-2	TRBV6-1	few	14	-	CASSEATANYGYTF	TGTGCCAGCAGTGAAGCGACAGCTAACTATGGCTACACCTTC
TRBJ2-6	TRBV27	-	17	-	CASSLHRGSSGANVLTF	TGTGCCAGCAGTTTACACCGCGGTAGCTCTGGGGCCAACGTCCTGACTTTC
TRBJ1-5	TRBV5-5	-	20	TRBD1	CASSVTPGQGASVRNQPQHF	TGTGCCAGCAGCGTGACGCCGGGACAGGGGGCGAGTGTACGCAATCAGCCCCAGCATTTT
TRBJ2-1	TRBV7-3	-	16	-	CASSLSFTGSYNEQFF	TGTGCCAGCAGCTTATCGTTCACGGGCAGCTACAATGAGCAGTTCTTC
TRBJ2-2	TRBV15	-	15	-	CATSRVLGNTGELFF	TGTGCCACCAGCAGAGTACTCGGTAACACCGGGGAGCTGTTTTTT
TRBJ1-5	TRBV7-9	few	14	-	CASSLDRPDQPQHF	TGTGCCAGCAGCTTAGACAGGCCAGATCAGCCCCAGCATTTT
TRBJ1-1	TRBV10-3	-	14	-	CAISGGQSNTEAFF	TGTGCCATCAGTGGAGGACAGTCGAACACTGAAGCTTTCTTT
TRBJ1-5	TRBV29-1	-	14	-	CSVGGTSGNQPQHF	TGCAGCGTTGGGGGGACGAGTGGCAATCAGCCCCAGCATTTT
TRBJ1-1	TRBV18	-	14	-	CASSPTIQGSEAFF	TGTGCCAGCTCACCAACAATACAGGGCTCTGAAGCTTTCTTT
TRBJ2-5	TRBV7-6	-	15	-	CASSPGDGAPETQYF	TGTGCCAGCAGCCCGGGCGATGGGGCCCCGGAGACCCAGTACTTC
TRBJ2-7	TRBV4-1	-	16	-	CASSQDRAGVRYEQYF	TGCGCCAGCAGCCAAGATAGGGCAGGGGTACGCTACGAGCAGTACTTC
TRBJ1-1	TRBV9	few	13	-	CASSVGSSTEAFF	TGTGCCAGCAGCGTAGGTTCGAGCACTGAAGCTTTCTTT
TRBJ2-5	TRBV6-1	once	16	-	CASSEVIGGLQETQYF	TGTGCCAGCAGTGAAGTTATCGGGGGTCTGCAAGAGACCCAGTACTTC
TRBJ2-2	TRBV9	-	16	TRBD2	CASSVTGGGYTGELFF	TGTGCCAGCAGCGTAACTGGCGGGGGTTACACCGGGGAGCTGTTTTTT
TRBJ2-7	TRBV30	once	15	TRBD1	CAWTLEGTGIYEQYF	TGTGCCTGGACCCTGGAGGGGACAGGTATCTACGAGCAGTACTTC
TRBJ1-1	TRBV9	-	12	TRBD1	CASSAGTGEAFF	TGTGCCAGCAGCGCCGGGACAGGGGAAGCTTTCTTT
TRBJ2-1	TRBV2	-	16	-	CASSSPRVKSYNEQFF	TGTGCCAGCAGTTCCCCCAGGGTAAAATCCTACAATGAGCAGTTCTTC
TRBJ2-5	TRBV5-5	-	12	-	CASSIFVETQYF	TGTGCCAGCAGCATCTTTGTGGAGACCCAGTACTTC
TRBJ2-3	TRBV30	-	11	-	CAQSGTDTQYF	TGTGCCCAGTCGGGCACAGATACGCAGTATTTT
TRBJ2-7	TRBV25-1	-	14	TRBD1	CASSDSGTAYEQYF	TGTGCCAGCAGTGACTCTGGGACAGCGTACGAGCAGTACTTC
TRBJ1-1	TRBV6-5	-	16	-	CASSYIGVASHTEAFF	TGTGCCAGCAGTTATATAGGGGTGGCGTCGCACACTGAAGCTTTCTTT